The 13 T cell receptor beta chains presented below share a single source sample, sequenced in a study of sequential checkpoint blockade in melanoma. Treatment meaning: randomized to nivolumab then ipilimumab (arm A) or the reverse (arm B). The table came from immunoSEQ multiplex PCR; TCRdb's copy has only in-frame clones and leaves some out. The data contain over 30,000 clones, approximately 85% of them singletons. Source: CD8+ T cells sorted from blood (inferred from file names), taken from a patient given nivolumab and ipilimumab in sequence. These receptors were taken from a human donor with melanoma.

The rearrangement links TRBV4-1 to TRBJ2-7, with TRBD2 identical over 9 bases. From germline, CDR1 is MGHRA and CDR2 YSYEKL. This CDR3 spans 17 amino acids. The V and J ends lost 0 bases and 5 bases, in that order; junction bases with no gene match: 11. Here the CDR3 DNA reads TGCGCCAGCAGCCAAGAGTCTTCAGCGGGGGGAATGAACGAGCAGTACTTC. This codes for CASSQESSAGGMNEQYF.

On this clone: The same CDR3 also results from other DNA sequences found in this sample. This rearrangement joins TRBV5-1 to TRBJ2-7, with D possibly TRBD1 on 5 matching bases. There are 14 residues in the CDR3. Germline loops: CDR1 SGHRS, CDR2 YFSETQ. Between the trimmed V and J ends, which lost 1 base and 4 bases, there was a span of 12 bases. DNA for the CDR3: TGCGCCAGCAGCTTGAGGGGCTCTGATTACGAGCAGTACTTC. Protein: CASSLRGSDYEQYF.

This chain uses TRBV4-1 with TRBJ1-1; no clear D gene. CDR3 size: 18 residues. With 1 base removed from V and 3 bases from J, the gap between germline ends came to 21 bases. Germline-derived CDR1 and CDR2 are MGHRA and YSYEKL. CDR3 amino acids: CASSQAITGMQEDTEAFF. For the CDR3, the DNA is TGCGCCAGCAGCCAAGCGATAACGGGTATGCAGGAGGACACTGAAGCTTTCTTT.

The rearrangement joins TRBV11-2 to TRBJ1-2; D is undetermined. This CDR3 is 15 amino acids long. Germline values: CDR1 SGHAT, CDR2 FQNNGV. V lost 6 bases, J lost 1 base, and 15 bases lay in between. DNA for the CDR3: TGTGCCAGCAGTTATCACCAAGGCGGTAACTATGGCTACACCTTC. It yields the protein CASSYHQGGNYGYTF.

This clone was detected only once. The chain is built from TRBV13 and TRBJ2-1, with D possibly matching TRBD1 (6 bases). Germline V CDR1 and CDR2: PRHDT, FYEKMQ (reference sequence). This CDR3 has 15 amino acids. V was clipped by 0 bases and J by 3 bases, with 9 bases between them. CDR3 bases: TGTGCCAGCAGCTTAGGTCCGGGACACTACAATGAGCAGTTCTTC. Translated: CASSLGPGHYNEQFF.

This chain links TRBV6-1 with TRBJ2-1; D perhaps matches TRBD2 (6 bases). Trimming stripped 7 bases from V and 0 bases from J, with 10 bases between. CDR3 length: 14 residues. CDR1 is MNHNS and CDR2 is SASEGT in the germline V gene. The CDR3 DNA reads TGTGCCAGCAAGGAGGGAGACTCCTACAATGAGCAGTTCTTC. Its translation is CASKEGDSYNEQFF.

In its sample, this clone was seen a few times. This chain joins TRBV19 and TRBJ2-7, with D unclear. The CDR3 contains 11 residues. Trimming cost V 5 bases and J 4 bases, with 6 bases left between them. Germline V gives CDR1 LNHDA, CDR2 SQIVND (reference sequence). CDR3 protein: CASSLGYEQYF. CDR3 DNA sequence: TGTGCCAGTAGTCTCGGGTACGAGCAGTACTTC.

With respect to this clone: Mismatch with germline at one junction end may stem from a read error. The chain uses TRBV7-6 and TRBJ2-3, with TRBD1 as a possible D gene (5 bases). In germline, CDR1 is SGHVS, CDR2 FNYEAQ. The CDR3 has 12 amino acids. CDR3 region: CASRSSQGSFDF. CDR3 coding DNA: TGTGCCAGCAGGTCCTCGCAGGGTAGTTTTGATTTT.

The chain carries TRBV19 and TRBJ1-5; a possible D gene is TRBD1 (5 bases). This CDR3 spans 13 amino acids. V lost 11 bases, J lost 3 bases, and 14 bases lay in between. Germline assignment: CDR1 LNHDA and CDR2 SQIVND (reference sequence). The CDR3 nucleotides are TGTGCCGGGGCCGGGACTATCAATCAGCCCCAGCATTTT. Protein product: CAGAGTINQPQHF.

The J gene is TRBJ2-1, the V gene TRBV27; 9 bases line up with TRBD2. CDR1 and CDR2 (germline): MNHEY, SMNVEV (reference sequence). CDR3 length: 15 amino acids. V shed 2 bases, J shed 6 bases, and the junction held 5 bases outside the gene matches. This chain's CDR3 is CASSLGLAGSNEQFF. The CDR3 DNA sequence: TGTGCCAGCAGTTTAGGGCTAGCGGGGAGCAATGAGCAGTTCTTC.

The rearrangement joins TRBV4-1 to TRBJ2-1; 9 nucleotides agree with TRBD2. The germline V gene encodes CDR1 MGHRA and CDR2 YSYEKL. This CDR3 has 17 amino acids. With V trimmed by 0 bases and J by 5 bases, 8 bases remained unmatched. CDR3 loop: CASSQEGGSGGNNEQFF. CDR3 sequence (DNA): TGCGCCAGCAGCCAAGAGGGCGGCAGCGGGGGGAACAATGAGCAGTTCTTC.

The gene calls are TRBV15 and TRBJ1-5; a weak D match, TRBD1 (5 bases). The CDR3 extends over 15 amino acids. The V end lost 0 bases, the J end lost 7 bases, and 13 bases lay between the germline ends. Germline V gene sequence: CDR1 LNHNV, CDR2 YYDKDF (reference sequence). The CDR3 region is CATSRDWGEGQPQHF. In DNA, the CDR3 is TGTGCCACCAGCAGAGACTGGGGGGAAGGCCAGCCCCAGCATTTT.

V is TRBV19 and J is TRBJ2-1; perhaps TRBD1 as D (6 bases). V lost 5 bases and J lost 8, with 19 bases in between. The CDR3 loop spans 15 amino acids. Germline lookup yields CDR1 LNHDA and CDR2 SQIVND (reference sequence). The CDR3 region is CASSAFGQSVDEQFF. The CDR3 DNA reads as TGTGCCAGTAGTGCCTTCGGACAGTCTGTGGATGAGCAGTTCTTC.